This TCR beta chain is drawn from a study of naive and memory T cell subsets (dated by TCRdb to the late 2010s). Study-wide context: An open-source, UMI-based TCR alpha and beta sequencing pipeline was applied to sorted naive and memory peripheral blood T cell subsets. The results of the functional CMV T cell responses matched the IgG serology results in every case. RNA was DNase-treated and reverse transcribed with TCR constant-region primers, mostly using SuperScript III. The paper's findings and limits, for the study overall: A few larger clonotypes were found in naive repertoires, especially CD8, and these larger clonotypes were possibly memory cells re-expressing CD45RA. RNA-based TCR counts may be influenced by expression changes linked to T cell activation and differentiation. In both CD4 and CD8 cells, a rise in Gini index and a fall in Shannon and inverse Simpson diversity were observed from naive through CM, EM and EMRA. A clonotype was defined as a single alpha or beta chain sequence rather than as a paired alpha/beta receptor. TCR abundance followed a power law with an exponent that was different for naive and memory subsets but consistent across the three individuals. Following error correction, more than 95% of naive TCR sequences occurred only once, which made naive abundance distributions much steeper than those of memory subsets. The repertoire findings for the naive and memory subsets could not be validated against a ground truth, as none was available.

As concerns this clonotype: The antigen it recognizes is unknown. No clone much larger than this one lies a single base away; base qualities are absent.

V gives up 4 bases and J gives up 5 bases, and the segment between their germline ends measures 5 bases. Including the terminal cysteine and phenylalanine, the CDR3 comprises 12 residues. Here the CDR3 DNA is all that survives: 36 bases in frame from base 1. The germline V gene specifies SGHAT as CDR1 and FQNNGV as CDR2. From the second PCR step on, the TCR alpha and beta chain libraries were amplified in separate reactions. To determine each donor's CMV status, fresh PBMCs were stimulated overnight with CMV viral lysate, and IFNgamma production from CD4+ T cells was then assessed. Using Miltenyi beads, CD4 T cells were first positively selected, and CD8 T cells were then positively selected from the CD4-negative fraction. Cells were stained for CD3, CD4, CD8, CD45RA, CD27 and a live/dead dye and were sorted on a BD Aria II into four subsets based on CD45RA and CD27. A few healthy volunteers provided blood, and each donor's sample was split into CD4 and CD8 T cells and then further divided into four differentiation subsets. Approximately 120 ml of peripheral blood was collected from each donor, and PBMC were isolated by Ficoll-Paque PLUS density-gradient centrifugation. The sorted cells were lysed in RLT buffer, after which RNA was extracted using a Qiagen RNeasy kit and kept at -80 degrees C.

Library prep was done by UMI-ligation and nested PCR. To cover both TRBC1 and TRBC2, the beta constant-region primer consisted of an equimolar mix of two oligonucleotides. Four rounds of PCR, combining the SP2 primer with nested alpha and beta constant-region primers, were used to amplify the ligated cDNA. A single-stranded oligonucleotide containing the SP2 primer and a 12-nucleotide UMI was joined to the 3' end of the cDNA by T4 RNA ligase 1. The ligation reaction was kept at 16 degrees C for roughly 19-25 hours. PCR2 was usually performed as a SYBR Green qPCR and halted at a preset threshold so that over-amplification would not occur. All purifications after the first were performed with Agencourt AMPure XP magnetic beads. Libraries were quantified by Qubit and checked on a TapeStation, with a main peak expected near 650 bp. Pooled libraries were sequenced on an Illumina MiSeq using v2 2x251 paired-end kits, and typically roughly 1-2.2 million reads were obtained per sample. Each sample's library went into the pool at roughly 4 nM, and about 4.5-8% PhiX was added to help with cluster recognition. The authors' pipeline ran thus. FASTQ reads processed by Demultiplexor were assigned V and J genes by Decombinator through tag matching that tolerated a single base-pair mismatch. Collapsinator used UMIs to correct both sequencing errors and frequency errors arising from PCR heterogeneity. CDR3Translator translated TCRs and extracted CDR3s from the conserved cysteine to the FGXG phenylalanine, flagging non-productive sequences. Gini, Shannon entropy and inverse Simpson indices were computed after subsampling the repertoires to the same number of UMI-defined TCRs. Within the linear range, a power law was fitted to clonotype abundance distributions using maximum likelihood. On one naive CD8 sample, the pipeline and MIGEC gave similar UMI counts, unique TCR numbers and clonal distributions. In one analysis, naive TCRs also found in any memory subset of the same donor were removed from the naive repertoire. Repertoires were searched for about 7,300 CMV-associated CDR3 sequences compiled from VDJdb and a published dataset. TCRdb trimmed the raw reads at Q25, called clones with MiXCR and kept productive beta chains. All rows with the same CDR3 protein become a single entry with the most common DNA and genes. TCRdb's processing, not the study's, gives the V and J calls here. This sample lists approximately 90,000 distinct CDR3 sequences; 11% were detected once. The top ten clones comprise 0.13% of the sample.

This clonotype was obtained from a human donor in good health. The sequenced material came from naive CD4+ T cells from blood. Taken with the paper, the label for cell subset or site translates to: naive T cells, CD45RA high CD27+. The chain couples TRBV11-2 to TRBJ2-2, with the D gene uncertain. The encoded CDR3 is CASSWETGELFF. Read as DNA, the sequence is TGTGCCAGCAGCTGGGAAACCGGGGAGCTGTTTTTT.